The 7 T cell receptor beta chains listed next were all sequenced from one sample in a study of control samples from healthy donors and cancer patients (dated by TCRdb to the early 2020s). The receptor library was made with the immunoSEQ multiplex PCR assay. TCRdb stores this immuneACCESS table with in-frame sequences only. Part of the clones is absent; in the studies checked, under half of the shortfall reflects unresolved V genes, and no reason is known for the rest. A total of some 7,200 clones appear in this sample, approximately 82% of them only once. Of the sample, about 29% is held by the ten largest clones. The sample taken for sequencing was PBMCs. These receptor sequences come from a man between 65 and 85 years old with lung cancer.

The chain employs TRBV5-1 and TRBJ1-1; weak D call: TRBD1 (5 bases). CDR1 SGHRS and CDR2 YFSETQ come from the germline V gene. This CDR3 spans 15 amino acids. The V gene lost 7 bases and the J gene lost 2 bases, with 18 bases spanning the gap. DNA of the CDR3: TGCGCCAGCGCTCCGGCCGGGGCCGCAAACACTGAAGCTTTCTTT. It specifies CASAPAGAANTEAFF.

V and J are TRBV18 and TRBJ2-2, with D perhaps TRBD2 (5 bases). This CDR3 contains 16 residues. Germline CDR1 KGHSH, CDR2 LQKENI. Trimming stripped 0 bases from V and 4 bases from J, with 12 bases between. The CDR3, as DNA: TGTGCCAGCTCACCACCGTCGACTACCCGCACCGGGGAGCTGTTTTTT. Its protein is CASSPPSTTRTGELFF.

The sample holds one count of this clone. This chain joins TRBV6-5 and TRBJ1-2, with 11 bases lining up with TRBD1. Germline CDR1 MNHEY, CDR2 SVGAGI. After removal of 0 bases from V and 8 bases from J, the junction contained 8 bases not matched to a gene. This CDR3 comprises 16 residues. CDR3: CASSYSPGQGASGYTF. In DNA form, the CDR3 reads TGTGCCAGCAGTTACTCCCCAGGACAGGGGGCGTCAGGCTACACCTTC.

The DNA of the CDR3 is TGTGCCAGCAGCCAAGATGCTAGCGGGGGTTCAGATACGCAGTATTTT. Residues: CASSQDASGGSDTQYF. The rearrangement joins TRBV4-2 to TRBJ2-3; 10 nucleotides agree with TRBD2. CDR3 length equals 16 residues. Germline CDR1 is LGHNA and CDR2 is YNFKEQ. The V segment lost 0 bases and the J segment 4 bases; nucleotides outside the gene matches: 4.

This chain uses TRBV9 with TRBJ2-2; TRBD1 matches 7 bases. The CDR3 totals 18 residues. The junction had 15 bases not matched to a gene; V was cut back by 5 bases and J by 2 bases. Germline CDR1 SGDLS, CDR2 YYNGEE. CDR3 sequence: CASSQNPRGPTNTGELFF. The CDR3 DNA reads TGTGCCAGCAGTCAAAATCCGAGGGGGCCCACAAACACCGGGGAGCTGTTTTTT. Full variable domain (rest looked up from reference TRBV9 and TRBJ2-2): DSGVTQTPKHLITATGQRVTLRCSPRSGDLSVYWYQQSLDQGLQFLIQYYNGEERAKGNILERFSAQQFPDLHSELNLSSLELGDSALYFCASSQNPRGPTNTGELFFGEGSRLTVL.

The chain carries TRBV7-9 and TRBJ1-1; no firm D call. V was cut by 4 bases and J by 1 base, with 16 bases left in between. The germline V gene has CDR1 SEHNR and CDR2 FQNEAQ (reference sequence). The CDR3 extends over 16 amino acids. The CDR3 sequence is CASSSTRAGRNTEAFF. CDR3 nucleotide sequence: TGTGCCAGCAGCTCAACTCGGGCAGGACGGAACACTGAAGCTTTCTTT. The full variable domain, its missing parts supplied by reference TRBV7-9 and TRBJ1-1, is DTGVSQNPRHKITKRGQNVTFRCDPISEHNRLYWYRQTLGQGPEFLTYFQNEAQLEKSRLLSDRFSAERPKGSFSTLEIQRTEQGDSAMYLCASSSTRAGRNTEAFFGQGTRLTVV.

The genes are TRBV5-1 and TRBJ1-6, with D tentatively TRBD1 (5 bases). This CDR3 is 14 amino acids long. V lost 0 bases, J lost 7 bases, and 8 bases lay in between. Germline lookup yields CDR1 SGHRS and CDR2 YFSETQ. The CDR3 nucleotides read TGCGCCAGCAGCTTGGAGGCAGGGAATTCACCCCTCCACTTT. Translating gives CASSLEAGNSPLHF.